Listed below are T cell receptor beta chains from one sample, sequenced in a study of blood T cell repertoires in COVID-19. Libraries were prepared by immunoSEQ multiplex PCR; TCRdb keeps only in-frame clonotypes and omits some of them. The sample lists 350,000 to 450,000 clones, roughly 86% occurring once. The sample taken for sequencing was peripheral blood. These TCRs come from a human donor in a cohort sampled during active COVID-19. CDR3s include the opening cysteine and the closing phenylalanine or tryptophan. A D gene is named only where the DNA matches it firmly. Clone size, where shown, is once, few, many, or a class for clones that have expanded.

clone size: .
V gene: TRBV5-4
D gene: TRBD1
J gene: TRBJ1-2
CDR3 protein: CASRNRGSNYGYTF
CDR3 DNA: TGTGCCAGCAGGAACAGGGGAAGTAACTATGGCTACACCTTC

clone size: .
V gene: TRBV18
D gene: TRBD1
J gene: TRBJ1-4
CDR3 protein: CASSPGQGNEKLFF
CDR3 DNA: TGTGCCAGCTCACCGGGACAGGGTAATGAAAAACTGTTTTTT

clone size: .
V gene: TRBV27
D gene: .
J gene: TRBJ2-1
CDR3 protein: CASSLLGSSSYNEQFF
CDR3 DNA: TGTGCCAGCAGTTTACTGGGCAGCAGCTCCTACAATGAGCAGTTCTTC

clone size: .
V gene: TRBV7-3
D gene: TRBD2
J gene: TRBJ2-3
CDR3 protein: CASSSSGSTDTQYF
CDR3 DNA: TGTGCCAGCAGCTCTAGCGGTAGCACAGATACGCAGTATTTT

clone size: .
V gene: TRBV19
D gene: .
J gene: TRBJ1-3
CDR3 protein: CASSLQGNSGNTIYF
CDR3 DNA: TGTGCCAGTAGCCTACAGGGAAACTCTGGAAACACCATATATTTT

clone size: .
V gene: TRBV24-1
D gene: TRBD1
J gene: TRBJ2-1
CDR3 protein: CALPIGTGGGEEQFF
CDR3 DNA: TGTGCTTTACCGATTGGGACAGGGGGCGGGGAGGAGCAGTTCTTC

clone size: .
V gene: TRBV13
D gene: TRBD2
J gene: TRBJ2-1
CDR3 protein: CASNPKGLAGGSVYNEQFF
CDR3 DNA: TGTGCCAGCAATCCTAAGGGGCTAGCGGGAGGGTCTGTCTACAATGAGCAGTTCTTC

clone size: .
V gene: TRBV5-1
D gene: .
J gene: TRBJ2-7
CDR3 protein: CASSLVVGSYEQYF
CDR3 DNA: TGCGCCAGCAGCTTGGTAGTCGGTTCCTACGAGCAGTACTTC

clone size: .
V gene: TRBV2
D gene: TRBD1
J gene: TRBJ1-6
CDR3 protein: CASRPGQGHSPLHF
CDR3 DNA: TGTGCCAGCAGACCGGGACAGGGGCATTCACCCCTCCACTTT

clone size: .
V gene: TRBV5-1
D gene: .
J gene: TRBJ2-2
CDR3 protein: CASSLGGQLTGELFF
CDR3 DNA: TGCGCCAGCAGCTTGGGAGGACAACTCACCGGGGAGCTGTTTTTT

clone size: once
V gene: TRBV28
D gene: .
J gene: TRBJ2-4
CDR3 protein: CASSLFLRDRRMNIQYF
CDR3 DNA: TGTGCCAGCAGTTTATTTTTGCGGGACAGACGAATGAACATTCAGTACTTC

clone size: .
V gene: TRBV5-1
D gene: TRBD1
J gene: TRBJ2-3
CDR3 protein: CASTLSTGAIVDTQYF
CDR3 DNA: TGCGCCAGCACCTTATCGACAGGGGCGATTGTGGATACGCAGTATTTT

clone size: .
V gene: TRBV7-9
D gene: TRBD1
J gene: TRBJ2-1
CDR3 protein: CAITPGQTYNEQFF
CDR3 DNA: TGTGCCATTACACCGGGACAGACTTACAATGAGCAGTTCTTC

clone size: .
V gene: TRBV2
D gene: TRBD1
J gene: TRBJ1-6
CDR3 protein: CASSDEGQFNSPLHF
CDR3 DNA: TGTGCCAGCAGTGATGAGGGACAGTTTAATTCACCCCTCCACTTT

clone size: many
V gene: TRBV6-1
D gene: TRBD1
J gene: TRBJ1-5
CDR3 protein: CASSDRTGEGQPQHF
CDR3 DNA: TGTGCCAGCAGTGATCGGACAGGGGAGGGACAGCCCCAGCATTTT

clone size: .
V gene: TRBV23-1
D gene: TRBD2
J gene: TRBJ2-1
CDR3 protein: CASSHPGGSPPYNEQFF
CDR3 DNA: TGCGCCAGCAGTCACCCGGGGGGGAGCCCCCCCTACAATGAGCAGTTCTTC

clone size: .
V gene: TRBV30
D gene: .
J gene: TRBJ2-3
CDR3 protein: CAWSPGGDTQYF
CDR3 DNA: TGTGCCTGGAGTCCCGGTGGAGATACGCAGTATTTT

clone size: .
V gene: TRBV27
D gene: TRBD2
J gene: TRBJ2-1
CDR3 protein: CASRLIGTSGNNEQFF
CDR3 DNA: TGTGCCAGCAGACTAATCGGGACTAGCGGAAACAATGAGCAGTTCTTC

clone size: .
V gene: TRBV10-3
D gene: .
J gene: TRBJ1-3
CDR3 protein: CAISEQGTGNTIYF
CDR3 DNA: TGTGCCATCAGTGAACAGGGCACTGGAAACACCATATATTTT

clone size: .
V gene: TRBV2
D gene: TRBD1
J gene: TRBJ2-7
CDR3 protein: CASETGVRSYEQYF
CDR3 DNA: TGTGCCAGCGAGACAGGGGTTAGGTCCTACGAGCAGTACTTC

clone size: .
V gene: TRBV19
D gene: TRBD1
J gene: TRBJ1-5
CDR3 protein: CASSIGQGVNQPQHF
CDR3 DNA: TGTGCCAGTAGTATAGGACAGGGGGTCAATCAGCCCCAGCATTTT

clone size: .
V gene: TRBV15
D gene: .
J gene: TRBJ1-2
CDR3 protein: CATSRDLGQVGGYTF
CDR3 DNA: TGTGCCACCAGCAGAGATCTCGGCCAGGTTGGTGGCTACACCTTC

clone size: .
V gene: TRBV27
D gene: .
J gene: TRBJ2-1
CDR3 protein: CASSADRATYNEQFF
CDR3 DNA: TGTGCCAGCAGTGCGGACAGAGCGACCTACAATGAGCAGTTCTTC

clone size: .
V gene: TRBV9
D gene: TRBD2
J gene: TRBJ2-3
CDR3 protein: CASTPSGGPDTQYF
CDR3 DNA: TGTGCCAGCACCCCTAGCGGGGGGCCGGATACGCAGTATTTT

clone size: .
V gene: TRBV19
D gene: .
J gene: TRBJ2-7
CDR3 protein: CASSIDWAVEEQYF
CDR3 DNA: TGTGCCAGTAGTATAGATTGGGCAGTAGAAGAGCAGTACTTC

clone size: .
V gene: TRBV28
D gene: .
J gene: TRBJ1-6
CDR3 protein: CASSFRIQNSPLHF
CDR3 DNA: TGTGCCAGCAGTTTCAGGATCCAGAATTCACCCCTCCACTTT

clone size: .
V gene: TRBV3-1/TRBV3-2
D gene: TRBD2
J gene: TRBJ2-7
CDR3 protein: CASSQGSGGTYEQYF
CDR3 DNA: TGTGCCAGCAGCCAAGGATCGGGGGGTACCTACGAGCAGTACTTC

clone size: few
V gene: TRBV7-9
D gene: .
J gene: TRBJ2-7
CDR3 protein: CASSPPGAYEQYF
CDR3 DNA: TGTGCCAGCAGCCCCCCGGGTGCCTACGAGCAGTACTTC

clone size: .
V gene: TRBV9
D gene: TRBD1
J gene: TRBJ1-2
CDR3 protein: CASSLGQGAGGGGYTF
CDR3 DNA: TGTGCCAGCAGCCTCGGTCAGGGGGCGGGCGGAGGTGGCTACACCTTC

clone size: .
V gene: TRBV2
D gene: .
J gene: TRBJ2-2
CDR3 protein: CASSPTVGTGELFF
CDR3 DNA: TGTGCCAGCAGCCCGACAGTGGGCACCGGGGAGCTGTTTTTT

clone size: once
V gene: TRBV11-3
D gene: .
J gene: TRBJ2-1
CDR3 protein: CASSPSGERGPYNEQFF
CDR3 DNA: TGTGCCAGCAGCCCAAGCGGAGAGCGCGGTCCTTACAATGAGCAGTTCTTC

clone size: few
V gene: TRBV19
D gene: .
J gene: TRBJ1-2
CDR3 protein: CASSILSDSYGYTF
CDR3 DNA: TGTGCCAGTAGTATCCTGTCAGATTCTTATGGCTACACCTTC

clone size: .
V gene: TRBV5-1
D gene: .
J gene: TRBJ2-3
CDR3 protein: CASSIRLPVLPDTQYF
CDR3 DNA: TGCGCCAGCAGCATTAGACTGCCGGTATTGCCAGATACGCAGTATTTT

clone size: .
V gene: TRBV3-1/TRBV3-2
D gene: TRBD1
J gene: TRBJ2-7
CDR3 protein: CASSQGQPASYEQYF
CDR3 DNA: TGTGCCAGCAGCCAGGGACAGCCCGCCTCCTACGAGCAGTACTTC

clone size: .
V gene: TRBV5-1
D gene: TRBD1
J gene: TRBJ1-5
CDR3 protein: CASSQQGGNQPQHF
CDR3 DNA: TGCGCCAGCAGCCAACAGGGGGGGAATCAGCCCCAGCATTTT

clone size: .
V gene: TRBV29-1
D gene: .
J gene: TRBJ2-3
CDR3 protein: CSVAGEIAADTQYF
CDR3 DNA: TGCAGCGTTGCAGGGGAGATCGCAGCAGATACGCAGTATTTT

clone size: .
V gene: TRBV7-6
D gene: TRBD1
J gene: TRBJ2-2
CDR3 protein: CASSPYGTVRLMNTGELFF
CDR3 DNA: TGTGCCAGCAGCCCATACGGGACAGTGAGACTGATGAACACCGGGGAGCTGTTTTTT

clone size: .
V gene: TRBV10-3
D gene: TRBD2
J gene: TRBJ2-1
CDR3 protein: CAISEGAGSTSYNEQFF
CDR3 DNA: TGTGCCATCAGTGAAGGAGCGGGAAGTACCTCCTACAATGAGCAGTTCTTC

clone size: .
V gene: TRBV6-5
D gene: .
J gene: TRBJ2-3
CDR3 protein: CASSRTSSTDTQYF
CDR3 DNA: TGTGCCAGCAGTCGGACTTCTAGCACAGATACGCAGTATTTT

clone size: .
V gene: TRBV5-1
D gene: TRBD1
J gene: TRBJ1-1
CDR3 protein: CASSMGDPLQGTEGEAFF
CDR3 DNA: TGCGCCAGCAGCATGGGCGATCCATTACAGGGGACCGAGGGTGAAGCTTTCTTT

clone size: .
V gene: TRBV12-3/TRBV12-4
D gene: .
J gene: TRBJ1-2
CDR3 protein: CASSWATYGYTF
CDR3 DNA: TGTGCCAGCAGTTGGGCCACCTATGGCTACACCTTC

clone size: .
V gene: TRBV28
D gene: TRBD1
J gene: TRBJ1-2
CDR3 protein: CASSSGGQGPYGYTF
CDR3 DNA: TGTGCCAGCAGTTCCGGAGGACAGGGACCGTATGGCTACACCTTC

clone size: .
V gene: TRBV6-5
D gene: TRBD2
J gene: TRBJ2-7
CDR3 protein: CASSNQAGGYYEQYF
CDR3 DNA: TGTGCCAGCTCGAATCAAGCGGGAGGTTACTACGAGCAGTACTTC

clone size: .
V gene: TRBV5-4
D gene: .
J gene: TRBJ1-4
CDR3 protein: CASSSGNSQGGRDEKLFF
CDR3 DNA: TGTGCCAGCAGCTCCGGTAATAGCCAGGGCGGCCGGGATGAAAAACTGTTTTTT

clone size: once
V gene: TRBV12-3/TRBV12-4
D gene: TRBD1
J gene: TRBJ1-1
CDR3 protein: CASRGQGNTEAFF
CDR3 DNA: TGTGCCAGCAGGGGACAGGGAAACACTGAAGCTTTCTTT

clone size: .
V gene: TRBV5-6
D gene: TRBD1
J gene: TRBJ1-4
CDR3 protein: CASSSTGKANEKLFF
CDR3 DNA: TGTGCCAGCAGCTCGACAGGGAAGGCTAATGAAAAACTGTTTTTT

clone size: .
V gene: TRBV3-1/TRBV3-2
D gene: TRBD2
J gene: TRBJ2-2
CDR3 protein: CASHRGRTGELFF
CDR3 DNA: TGTGCCAGCCACCGCGGGAGAACCGGGGAGCTGTTTTTT

clone size: once
V gene: TRBV19
D gene: .
J gene: TRBJ1-4
CDR3 protein: CASSMDITNEKLFF
CDR3 DNA: TGTGCCAGTAGTATGGACATTACTAATGAAAAACTGTTTTTT

clone size: .
V gene: TRBV7-3
D gene: .
J gene: TRBJ2-7
CDR3 protein: CASSLIRESEQYF
CDR3 DNA: TGTGCCAGCAGCTTGATCCGGGAATCCGAGCAGTACTTC

clone size: .
V gene: TRBV2
D gene: .
J gene: TRBJ1-5
CDR3 protein: CASSDWGGRGNQPQHF
CDR3 DNA: TGTGCCAGCAGTGATTGGGGGGGCAGGGGCAATCAGCCCCAGCATTTT

clone size: .
V gene: TRBV6-5
D gene: .
J gene: TRBJ2-5
CDR3 protein: CASVRAGAETQYF
CDR3 DNA: TGTGCCAGCGTTCGGGCAGGGGCAGAGACCCAGTACTTC

clone size: .
V gene: TRBV7-2
D gene: TRBD1
J gene: TRBJ1-4
CDR3 protein: CASSLSQGGQTYEKLFF
CDR3 DNA: TGTGCCAGCAGCTTAAGTCAGGGGGGACAGACGTATGAAAAACTGTTTTTT

clone size: .
V gene: TRBV3-1/TRBV3-2
D gene: .
J gene: TRBJ2-5
CDR3 protein: CASSQGANLKETQYF
CDR3 DNA: TGTGCCAGCAGCCAAGGTGCGAACCTGAAAGAGACCCAGTACTTC

clone size: .
V gene: TRBV13
D gene: TRBD2
J gene: TRBJ2-2
CDR3 protein: CASSLDVGPASGETGELFF
CDR3 DNA: TGTGCCAGCAGCTTAGATGTTGGGCCGGCTAGCGGAGAGACCGGGGAGCTGTTTTTT

clone size: .
V gene: TRBV15
D gene: TRBD2
J gene: TRBJ2-7
CDR3 protein: CATSREAGEGSYEQYF
CDR3 DNA: TGTGCCACCAGCAGAGAAGCGGGAGAGGGGTCCTACGAGCAGTACTTC

clone size: .
V gene: TRBV29-1
D gene: .
J gene: TRBJ2-7
CDR3 protein: CSVATGVEQYF
CDR3 DNA: TGCAGCGTTGCGACTGGCGTCGAGCAGTACTTC